This TCR beta chain was sequenced during a study of cytomegalovirus exposure and HLA in healthy donors. Study-wide points: Cytomegalovirus-associated status was assigned to fewer than 200 TCR beta chains. Cytomegalovirus status was reportedly diagnosed by the classifier with high sensitivity and specificity.

The table came from immunoSEQ multiplex PCR; TCRdb's copy has only in-frame clones and leaves some out. The profile covers 57,000 or so clones, with approximately 96% appearing a single time and around 0.83% taken by the ten largest. About this clone itself: Its antigen is currently unknown.

Trimming removed 6 bases from V and 8 bases from J; junction bases left unmatched: 11. CDR1 is MDHEN and CDR2 is SYDVKM in the germline V gene. The CDR3 loop spans 15 amino acids. The sequenced sample was PBMCs. V usage is TRBV28 and J usage is TRBJ1-4, with TRBD1 matching over 8 bases. The sequence was collected from a man younger than 30 in good health and CMV-seronegative. Here the CDR3 reads CASSPGQGLGEKLFF. The CDR3 DNA follows: TGTGCCAGCAGCCCCGGACAGGGCCTAGGGGAAAAACTGTTTTTT.